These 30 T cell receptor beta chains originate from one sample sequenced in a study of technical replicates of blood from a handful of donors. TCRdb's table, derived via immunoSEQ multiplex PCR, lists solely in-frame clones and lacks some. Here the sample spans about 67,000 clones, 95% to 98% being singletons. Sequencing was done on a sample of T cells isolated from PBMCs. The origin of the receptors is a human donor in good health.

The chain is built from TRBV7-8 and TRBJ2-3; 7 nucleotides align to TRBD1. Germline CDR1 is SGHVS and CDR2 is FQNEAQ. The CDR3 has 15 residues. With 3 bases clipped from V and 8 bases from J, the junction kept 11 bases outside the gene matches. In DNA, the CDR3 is TGTGCCAGCAGCTTGAAGAGACAGGGAAGTGGTACGCAGTATTTT. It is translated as CASSLKRQGSGTQYF.

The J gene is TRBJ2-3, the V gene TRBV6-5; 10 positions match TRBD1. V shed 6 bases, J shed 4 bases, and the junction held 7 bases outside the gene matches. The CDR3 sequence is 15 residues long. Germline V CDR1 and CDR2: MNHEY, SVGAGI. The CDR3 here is CASRRTGQGPDTQYF. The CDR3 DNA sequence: TGTGCCAGCAGGAGGACGGGACAGGGGCCAGATACGCAGTATTTT.

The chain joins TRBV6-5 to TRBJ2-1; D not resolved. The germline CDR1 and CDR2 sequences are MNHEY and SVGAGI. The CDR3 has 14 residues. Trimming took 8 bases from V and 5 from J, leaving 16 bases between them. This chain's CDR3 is CASAWRLVDNEQFF. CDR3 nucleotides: TGTGCCAGCGCTTGGCGGCTAGTTGACAATGAGCAGTTCTTC.

The CDR3: CASSQDQRELYEQYF. Written as DNA, the CDR3 is TGTGCCAGCAGCCAAGATCAGCGGGAGCTCTACGAGCAGTACTTC. The chain recombines TRBV14 with TRBJ2-7, with 8 bases that match TRBD2. The germline V gene has CDR1 SGHDN and CDR2 FVKESK. CDR3 length: 15 amino acids. V shed 0 bases, J shed 3 bases, and the junction held 4 bases outside the gene matches.

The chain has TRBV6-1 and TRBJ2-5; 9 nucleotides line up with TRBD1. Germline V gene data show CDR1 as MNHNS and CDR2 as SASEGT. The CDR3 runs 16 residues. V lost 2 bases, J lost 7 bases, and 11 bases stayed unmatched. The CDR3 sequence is CASSELGNRGLSTQYF. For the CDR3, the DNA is TGTGCCAGCAGTGAATTAGGCAACAGGGGGCTTTCGACCCAGTACTTC.

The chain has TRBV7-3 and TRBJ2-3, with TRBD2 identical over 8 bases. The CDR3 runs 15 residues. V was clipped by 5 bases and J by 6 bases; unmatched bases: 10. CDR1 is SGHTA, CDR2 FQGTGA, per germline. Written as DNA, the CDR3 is TGTGCCAGCAGCCCCGAGCGGGGGCCCTTTGATACGCAGTATTTT. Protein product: CASSPERGPFDTQYF. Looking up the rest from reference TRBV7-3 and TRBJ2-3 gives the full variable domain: GAGVSQTPSNKVTEKGKYVELRCDPISGHTALYWYRQSLGQGPEFLIYFQGTGAADDSGLPNDRFFAVRPEGSVSTLKIQRTERGDSAVYLCASSPERGPFDTQYFGPGTRLTVL.

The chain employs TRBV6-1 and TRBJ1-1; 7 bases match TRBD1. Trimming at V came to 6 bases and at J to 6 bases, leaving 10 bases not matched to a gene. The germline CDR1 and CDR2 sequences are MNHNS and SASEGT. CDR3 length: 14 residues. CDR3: CASRQTTGRPEAFF. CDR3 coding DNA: TGTGCCAGCAGACAAACGACAGGGAGGCCTGAAGCTTTCTTT.

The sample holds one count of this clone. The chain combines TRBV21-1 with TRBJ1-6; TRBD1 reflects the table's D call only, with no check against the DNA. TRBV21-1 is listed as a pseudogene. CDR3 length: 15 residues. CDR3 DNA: TGTGCCAGCATCAAGGGGACAGGCAATAATTCACCCCTCCACTTT. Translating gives CASIKGTGNNSPLHF.

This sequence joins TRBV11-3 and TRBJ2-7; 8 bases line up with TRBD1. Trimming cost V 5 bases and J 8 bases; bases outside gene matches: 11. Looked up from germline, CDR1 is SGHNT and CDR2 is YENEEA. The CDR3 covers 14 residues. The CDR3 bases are TGTGCCAGCAGCCCGGTATTAGGACAGGGCCAGCAGTACTTC. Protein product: CASSPVLGQGQQYF.

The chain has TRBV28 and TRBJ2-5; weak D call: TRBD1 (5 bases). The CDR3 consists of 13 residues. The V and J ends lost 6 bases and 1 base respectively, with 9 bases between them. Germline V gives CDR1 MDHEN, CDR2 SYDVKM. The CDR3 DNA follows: TGTGCCAGCAGGGCAGGGCTCCAAGAGACCCAGTACTTC. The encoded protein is CASRAGLQETQYF.

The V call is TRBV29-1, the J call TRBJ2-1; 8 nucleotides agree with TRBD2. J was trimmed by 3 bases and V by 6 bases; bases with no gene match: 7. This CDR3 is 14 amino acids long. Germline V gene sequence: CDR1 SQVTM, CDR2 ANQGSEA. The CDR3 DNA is TGCAGCGTCCGAAGGACTAGCAACTACAATGAGCAGTTCTTC. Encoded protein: CSVRRTSNYNEQFF.

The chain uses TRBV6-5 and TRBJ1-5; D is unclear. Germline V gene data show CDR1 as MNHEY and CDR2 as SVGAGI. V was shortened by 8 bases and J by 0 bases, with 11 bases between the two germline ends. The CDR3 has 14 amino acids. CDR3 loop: CASAPSYSNQPQHF. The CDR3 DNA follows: TGTGCCAGCGCCCCCTCCTATAGCAATCAGCCCCAGCATTTT.

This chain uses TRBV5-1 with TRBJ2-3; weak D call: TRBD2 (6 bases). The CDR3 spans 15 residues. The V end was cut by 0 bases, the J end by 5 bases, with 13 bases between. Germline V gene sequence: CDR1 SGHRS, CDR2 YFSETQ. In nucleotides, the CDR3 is TGCGCCAGCAGCTTGGCCTATATCGGGAGAGATACGCAGTATTTT. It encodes CASSLAYIGRDTQYF. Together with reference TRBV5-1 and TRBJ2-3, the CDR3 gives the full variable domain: KAGVTQTPRYLIKTRGQQVTLSCSPISGHRSVSWYQQTPGQGLQFLFEYFSETQRNKGNFPGRFSGRQFSNSRSEMNVSTLELGDSALYLCASSLAYIGRDTQYFGPGTRLTVL.

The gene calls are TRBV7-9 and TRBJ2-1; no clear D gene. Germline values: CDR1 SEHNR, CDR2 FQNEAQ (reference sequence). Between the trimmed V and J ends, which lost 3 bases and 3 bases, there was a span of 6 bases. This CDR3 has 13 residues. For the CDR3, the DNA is TGTGCCAGCAGCTTTAGTCACTACAATGAGCAGTTCTTC. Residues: CASSFSHYNEQFF.

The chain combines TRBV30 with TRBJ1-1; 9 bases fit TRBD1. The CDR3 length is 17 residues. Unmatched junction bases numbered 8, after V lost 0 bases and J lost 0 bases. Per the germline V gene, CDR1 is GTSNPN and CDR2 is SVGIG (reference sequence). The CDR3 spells CAWSVLPQGAMNTEAFF. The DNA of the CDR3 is TGTGCCTGGAGTGTACTCCCACAGGGGGCTATGAACACTGAAGCTTTCTTT.

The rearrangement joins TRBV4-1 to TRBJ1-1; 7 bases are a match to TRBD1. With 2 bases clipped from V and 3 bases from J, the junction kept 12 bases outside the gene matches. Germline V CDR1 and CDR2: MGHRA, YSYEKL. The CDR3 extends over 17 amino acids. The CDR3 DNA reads TGCGCCAGCAGCCAAAGGGGGCAAGGGGCTGGTGACACTGAAGCTTTCTTT. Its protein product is CASSQRGQGAGDTEAFF.

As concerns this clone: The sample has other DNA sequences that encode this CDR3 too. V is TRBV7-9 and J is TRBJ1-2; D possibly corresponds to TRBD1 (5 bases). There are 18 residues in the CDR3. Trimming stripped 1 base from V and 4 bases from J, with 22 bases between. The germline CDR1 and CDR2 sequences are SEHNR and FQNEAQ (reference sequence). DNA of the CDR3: TGTGCCAGCAGCTTAGGCAGGGTCAATCTCGATCATGCCTATGGCTACACCTTC. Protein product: CASSLGRVNLDHAYGYTF. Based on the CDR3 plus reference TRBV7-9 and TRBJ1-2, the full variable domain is DTGVSQNPRHKITKRGQNVTFRCDPISEHNRLYWYRQTLGQGPEFLTYFQNEAQLEKSRLLSDRFSAERPKGSFSTLEIQRTEQGDSAMYLCASSLGRVNLDHAYGYTFGSGTRLTVV.

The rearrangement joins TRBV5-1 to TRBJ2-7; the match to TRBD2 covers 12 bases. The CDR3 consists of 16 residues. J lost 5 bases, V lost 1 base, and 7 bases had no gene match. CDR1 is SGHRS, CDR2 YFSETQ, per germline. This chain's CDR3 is CASSLWPSGRANEQYF. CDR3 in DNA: TGCGCCAGCAGCTTGTGGCCTAGCGGGAGGGCAAACGAGCAGTACTTC.

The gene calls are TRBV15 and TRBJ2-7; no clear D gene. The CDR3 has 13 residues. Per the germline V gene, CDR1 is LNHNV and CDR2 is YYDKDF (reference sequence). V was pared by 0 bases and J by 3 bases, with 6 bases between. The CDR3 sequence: CATSRDPLYEQYF. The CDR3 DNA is TGTGCCACCAGCAGAGATCCCCTCTACGAGCAGTACTTC.

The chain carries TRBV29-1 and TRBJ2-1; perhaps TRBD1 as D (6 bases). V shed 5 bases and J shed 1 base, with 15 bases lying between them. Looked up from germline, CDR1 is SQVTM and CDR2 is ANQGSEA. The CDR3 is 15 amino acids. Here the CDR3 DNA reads TGCAGCGTTAAGCGCAACAGGGATTCCTACAATGAGCAGTTCTTC. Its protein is CSVKRNRDSYNEQFF.

Written as DNA, the CDR3 is TGTGCCAGCTCACCGCCTAGCAACTACGAGCAGTACTTC. It translates to CASSPPSNYEQYF. The gene calls are TRBV18 and TRBJ2-7; possibly TRBD2 for D (5 bases). The CDR3 is 13 amino acids. The ends were cut back, 3 bases at V and 3 bases at J, with 9 bases in the middle. Germline V gene lookup returns CDR1 KGHSH and CDR2 LQKENI.

CDR3 residues: CASTPGQGILPGANVLTF. The CDR3 DNA sequence: TGTGCCAGCACCCCGGGACAGGGTATTCTGCCTGGGGCCAACGTCCTGACTTTC. The rearrangement links TRBV7-8 to TRBJ2-6, with 9 positions matching TRBD1. The V gene's germline CDR1 is SGHVS and CDR2 FQNEAQ. Germline trimming cut 7 bases from V and 2 bases from J; bases unmatched to any gene: 12. This CDR3 region has 18 residues.

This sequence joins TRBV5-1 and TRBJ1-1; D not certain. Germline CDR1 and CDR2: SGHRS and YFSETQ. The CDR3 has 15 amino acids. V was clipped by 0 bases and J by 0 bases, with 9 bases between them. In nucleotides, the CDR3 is TGCGCCAGCAGCTTGGTCCCTACCCTGAACACTGAAGCTTTCTTT. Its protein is CASSLVPTLNTEAFF.

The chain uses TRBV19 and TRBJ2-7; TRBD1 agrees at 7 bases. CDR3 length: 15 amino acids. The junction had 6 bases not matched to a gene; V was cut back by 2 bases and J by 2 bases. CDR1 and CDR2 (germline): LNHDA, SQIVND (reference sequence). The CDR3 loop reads CASSIKGATAYEQYF. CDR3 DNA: TGTGCCAGTAGTATAAAGGGGGCGACCGCCTACGAGCAGTACTTC.

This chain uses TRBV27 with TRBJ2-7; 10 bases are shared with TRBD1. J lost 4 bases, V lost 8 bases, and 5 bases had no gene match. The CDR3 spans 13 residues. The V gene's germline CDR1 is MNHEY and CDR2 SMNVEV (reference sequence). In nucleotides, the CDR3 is TGTGCCAGCGGAGGGACAGGGGAGTACGAGCAGTACTTC. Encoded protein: CASGGTGEYEQYF.

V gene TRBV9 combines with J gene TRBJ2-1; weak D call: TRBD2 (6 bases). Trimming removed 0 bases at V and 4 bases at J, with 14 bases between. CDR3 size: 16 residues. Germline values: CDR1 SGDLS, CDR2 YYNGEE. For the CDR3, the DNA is TGTGCCAGCAGCGTAGTAGTAGCGGCTAAATACAATGAGCAGTTCTTC. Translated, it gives CASSVVVAAKYNEQFF.

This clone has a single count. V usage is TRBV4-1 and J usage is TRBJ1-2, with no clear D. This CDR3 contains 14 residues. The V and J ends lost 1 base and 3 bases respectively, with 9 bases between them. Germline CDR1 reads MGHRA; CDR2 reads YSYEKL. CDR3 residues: CASSQGREHYGYTF. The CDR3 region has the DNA TGCGCCAGCAGCCAAGGAAGAGAACACTATGGCTACACCTTC.

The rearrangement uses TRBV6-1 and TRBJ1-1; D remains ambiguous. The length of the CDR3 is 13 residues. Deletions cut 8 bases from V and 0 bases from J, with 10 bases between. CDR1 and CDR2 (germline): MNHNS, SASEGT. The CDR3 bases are TGTGCCAGCGACCTAGCAATGAACACTGAAGCTTTCTTT. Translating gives CASDLAMNTEAFF.

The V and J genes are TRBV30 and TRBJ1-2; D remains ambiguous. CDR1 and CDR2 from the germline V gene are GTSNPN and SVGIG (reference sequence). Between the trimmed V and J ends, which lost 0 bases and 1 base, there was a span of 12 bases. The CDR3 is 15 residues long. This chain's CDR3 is CAWSVLYRNNYGYTF. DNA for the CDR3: TGTGCCTGGAGTGTACTTTACAGAAATAACTATGGCTACACCTTC.

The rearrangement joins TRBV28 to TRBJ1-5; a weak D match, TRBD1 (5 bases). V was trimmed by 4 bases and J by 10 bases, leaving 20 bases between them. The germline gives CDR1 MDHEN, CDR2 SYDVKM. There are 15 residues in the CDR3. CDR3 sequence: CASSSVGEGRQPQHF. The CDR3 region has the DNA TGTGCCAGCAGTTCCGTCGGGGAGGGGAGGCAACCCCAGCATTTT.